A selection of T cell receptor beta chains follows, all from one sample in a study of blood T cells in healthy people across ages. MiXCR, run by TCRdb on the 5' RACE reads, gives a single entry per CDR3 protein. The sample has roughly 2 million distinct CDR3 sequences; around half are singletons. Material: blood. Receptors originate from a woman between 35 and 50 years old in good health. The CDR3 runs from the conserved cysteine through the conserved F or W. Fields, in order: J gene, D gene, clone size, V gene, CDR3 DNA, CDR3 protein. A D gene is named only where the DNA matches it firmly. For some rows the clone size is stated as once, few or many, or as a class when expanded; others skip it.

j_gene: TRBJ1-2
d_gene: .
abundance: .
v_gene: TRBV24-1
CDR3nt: TGTGCCACCAGTGACCGCGACAGTACCGGAGGTGGCTACACCTTC
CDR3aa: CATSDRDSTGGGYTF

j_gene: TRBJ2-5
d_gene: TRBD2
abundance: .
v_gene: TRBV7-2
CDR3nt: TGTGCCAGCAGCGCGGGACTAGCAGGGGGAGAGACCCAGTACTTC
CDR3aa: CASSAGLAGGETQYF

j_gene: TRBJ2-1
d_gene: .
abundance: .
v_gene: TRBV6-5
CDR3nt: TGTGCCAGCACCCCCTCTACATACAATGAGCAGTTCTTC
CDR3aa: CASTPSTYNEQFF

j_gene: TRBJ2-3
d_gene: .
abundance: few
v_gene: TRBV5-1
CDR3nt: TGCGCCAGCAGCCGGGACATCACAAACACAGATACGCAGTATTTT
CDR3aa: CASSRDITNTDTQYF

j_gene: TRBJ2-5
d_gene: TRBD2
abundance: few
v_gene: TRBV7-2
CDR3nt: TGTGCCAGCAGCGCTGCTAGCGGGGGCCCCCGGGCCCAGTACTTC
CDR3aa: CASSAASGGPRAQYF

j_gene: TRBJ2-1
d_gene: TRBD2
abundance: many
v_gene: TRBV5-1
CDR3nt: TGTGCCAGCAGCTTAGCGGGGGGGCCCCATGAGCAGTTCTTC
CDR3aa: CASSLAGGPHEQFF

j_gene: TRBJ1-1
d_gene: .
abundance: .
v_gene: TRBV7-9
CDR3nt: TGTGCCAGCAAGGGGCTCAACACTGAAGCTTTCTTT
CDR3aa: CASKGLNTEAFF

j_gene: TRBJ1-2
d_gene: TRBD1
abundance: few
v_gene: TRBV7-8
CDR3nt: TGTGCCAGCAGCTTAGGCCAGGACAGGGGGCTTGGCTACACCTTC
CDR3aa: CASSLGQDRGLGYTF

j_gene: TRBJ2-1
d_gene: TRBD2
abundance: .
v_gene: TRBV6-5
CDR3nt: TGTGCCAGCCAGGACCCGGGACTACCTAGGAATGAGCAGTTCTTC
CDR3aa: CASQDPGLPRNEQFF

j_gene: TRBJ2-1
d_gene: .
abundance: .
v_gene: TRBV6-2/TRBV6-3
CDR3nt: TGTGCCAGCAACCTCGACCTTTTCTCCTACAATGAGCAGTTCTTC
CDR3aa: CASNLDLFSYNEQFF

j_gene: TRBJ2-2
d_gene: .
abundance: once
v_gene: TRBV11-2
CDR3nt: TGTGCCCTAGGGTACCTCACCGGGGAGCTGTTTTTT
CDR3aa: CALGYLTGELFF

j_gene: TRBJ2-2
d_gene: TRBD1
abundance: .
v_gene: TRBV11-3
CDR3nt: TGTGCCAGCAGCTACGGACAGGGGACGAACACCGGGGAGCTGTTTTTT
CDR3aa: CASSYGQGTNTGELFF

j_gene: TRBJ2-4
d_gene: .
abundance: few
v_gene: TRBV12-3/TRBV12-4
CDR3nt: TGTGCCAGCAGTGCCGGAGAAAACATTCAGTACTTC
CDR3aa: CASSAGENIQYF

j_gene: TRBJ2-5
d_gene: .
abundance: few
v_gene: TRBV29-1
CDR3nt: TGCAGCGTTAGAGAACATGATAATGAGCAGTACTTC
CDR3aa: CSVREHDNEQYF

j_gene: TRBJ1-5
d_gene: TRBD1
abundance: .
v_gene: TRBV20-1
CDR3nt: TGCAGTGCGCGAAACTCCGGGACAGCTAGCAATCAGCCCCAGCATTTT
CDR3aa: CSARNSGTASNQPQHF

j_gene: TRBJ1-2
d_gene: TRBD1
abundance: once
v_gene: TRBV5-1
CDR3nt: TGCGCCAGCACAAACTCACAGGGGGCCTATGGCTACACCTTC
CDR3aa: CASTNSQGAYGYTF

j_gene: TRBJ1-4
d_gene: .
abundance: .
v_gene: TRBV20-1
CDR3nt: TGCAGTGCTTCCGTCTTGTCTAGGGAAAAACTGTTTTTT
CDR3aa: CSASVLSREKLFF

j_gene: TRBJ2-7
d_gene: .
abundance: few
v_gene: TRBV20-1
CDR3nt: TGCAGTGCTCAGTCGGGTTGGGGGGAGCAGTACTTC
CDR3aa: CSAQSGWGEQYF

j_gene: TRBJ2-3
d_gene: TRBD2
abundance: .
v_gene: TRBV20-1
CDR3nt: TGCAGTGCTCTTAGGGGCGGGGGAACTAAAGATACGCAGTATTTT
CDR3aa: CSALRGGGTKDTQYF